This T cell receptor beta chain was captured by sequencing in a study of graft-versus-host responses after intestinal transplantation. As to this clone: Antigen: not known.

The study's findings and limits: HvG clone declines early post-transplant were associated with peak circulating GvH levels.

From germline, CDR1 is SGHTA and CDR2 FQGNSA. This CDR3 has 15 amino acids. V shed 2 bases and J shed 4 bases, with 12 bases lying between them. Assay used: immunoSEQ multiplex PCR; TCRdb lists only in-frame clones, some missing. The profile shows roughly 100,000 clones, about 90% of them singletons. The chain links TRBV7-2 to TRBJ2-1, with unresolved D. This specimen was unstimulated CD4+ T cells sorted from spleen or lymph node cells, taken before intestinal transplant. This TCR derives from a human donor who received an intestinal transplant. As DNA, the CDR3 is TGTGCCAGCAGCTTACGGCTAGGTGGTTACAATGAGCAGTTCTTC. Protein product: CASSLRLGGYNEQFF.